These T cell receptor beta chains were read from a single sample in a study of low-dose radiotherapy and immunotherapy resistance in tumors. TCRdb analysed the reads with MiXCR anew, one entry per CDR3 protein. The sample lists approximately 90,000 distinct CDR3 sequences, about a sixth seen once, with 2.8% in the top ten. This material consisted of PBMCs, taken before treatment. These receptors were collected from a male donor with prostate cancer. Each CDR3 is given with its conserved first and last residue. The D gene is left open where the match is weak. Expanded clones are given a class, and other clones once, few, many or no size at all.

TGTGCCAGCAGCCCGGGACTAGCGGGGGCAGATACGCAGTATTTT	CASSPGLAGADTQYF	TRBD2	TRBV7-2	TRBJ2-3	few
TGTGCCAGCAGCAACCCCGAATACAATGAGCAGTTCTTC	CASSNPEYNEQFF	-	TRBV9	TRBJ2-1	many
TGCGCCAGCAGCTCCGAGGGGGCTAACTATGGCTACACCTTC	CASSSEGANYGYTF	-	TRBV5-1	TRBJ1-2	-
TGTGCCAGCAGCTTAGCGGGGGGGATCGAGCAGTACTTC	CASSLAGGIEQYF	TRBD2	TRBV7-9	TRBJ2-7	-
TGCGCCAGCAGCTTGGGTCAGGCTCCCTCCCAAGAGACCCAGTACTTC	CASSLGQAPSQETQYF	-	TRBV5-1	TRBJ2-5	-
TGCGCCAGCAGTCAAGGACTAGCCTACGAGCAGTACTTC	CASSQGLAYEQYF	TRBD2	TRBV23-1	TRBJ2-7	medium-sized
TGTGCCAGCCAAAGAGGGACTACCGCCAACTATGAGCAGTTCTTC	CASQRGTTANYEQFF	TRBD2	TRBV12-3/TRBV12-4	TRBJ2-1	many
TGTGCCAGCAGTTACGGTCAAATCAATTCACCCCCCCACTTT	CASSYGQINSPPHF	-	TRBV6-6	TRBJ1-6	-
TGCAGTACCGCAGGGGAGGTATACAATGAGCAGTTCTTC	CSTAGEVYNEQFF	-	TRBV20-1	TRBJ2-1	many
TGTGCCAGCAGCCACCGAGCCCCAGGGGGCCGCAGGGAGCAGTACTTC	CASSHRAPGGRREQYF	TRBD1	TRBV5-4	TRBJ2-7	many
TGCAGTGCTAGGGTAGCGGGGGGGCCCGGCTACAATGAGCAGTTCTTC	CSARVAGGPGYNEQFF	TRBD2	TRBV20-1	TRBJ2-1	many
TGTGCCAGCAGCTCTCCGCGGGACTCCCGAGATACGCAGTATTTT	CASSSPRDSRDTQYF	-	TRBV7-2	TRBJ2-3	many
TGTGCCACCAGCACCGACAGGGTCTCCTACGAGCAGTACTTC	CATSTDRVSYEQYF	TRBD1	TRBV15	TRBJ2-7	many
TGTGCCAGCAGTTTTGGCCAGCCCCAGCATTTT	CASSFGQPQHF	-	TRBV12-3/TRBV12-4	TRBJ1-5	many
TGCGCCAGCAGCTTGCTGTTGGATGAGCAGTTCTTC	CASSLLLDEQFF	-	TRBV5-1	TRBJ2-1	medium-sized
TGCAGCGTTGAGGTTGGATCTAACTATGGCTACACCTTC	CSVEVGSNYGYTF	-	TRBV29-1	TRBJ1-2	many
TGTGCCAGCATGCCCGAGCTGGGCACCGGGGAGCTGTTTTTT	CASMPELGTGELFF	-	TRBV2	TRBJ2-2	many
TGCGCCAGCAGCCAAGATTTCGCAGATACGCAGTATTTT	CASSQDFADTQYF	-	TRBV4-1	TRBJ2-3	many
TGTGCCAGCAGGACGGGGATAACCTACAATGAGCAGTTCTTC	CASRTGITYNEQFF	-	TRBV11-2	TRBJ2-1	many
TGTGCCAGCAGTGAGGAACTGGTGGCTACCGGGGAGCTGTTTTTT	CASSEELVATGELFF	-	TRBV6-2/TRBV6-3	TRBJ2-2	many
TGTGCCAGCAGTTTAGGCAGGGCCCTCCAAGAGACCCAGTACTTC	CASSLGRALQETQYF	-	TRBV12-3/TRBV12-4	TRBJ2-5	many
TGTGCCAGCAGTCCACCGGGACTAGAGGCGGTGACCCAGTACTTC	CASSPPGLEAVTQYF	TRBD2	TRBV6-5	TRBJ2-5	many
TGTGCCAGTAGTATTATCGTTGGCAGGGTCAGCGAGCAGTACTTC	CASSIIVGRVSEQYF	-	TRBV19	TRBJ2-7	-
TGTGCCAGCAGGGGCCTGACGGGGGGCTCCTACGAGCAGTACTTC	CASRGLTGGSYEQYF	TRBD2	TRBV27	TRBJ2-7	many
TGTGCCAGCAGTCAACGTTGGTTCGCTGAAGCTTTCTTT	CASSQRWFAEAFF	-	TRBV14	TRBJ1-1	few
TGTGCCAGCAGTGGAACAGGGGCAGATACGCAGTATTTT	CASSGTGADTQYF	TRBD1	TRBV2	TRBJ2-3	many